This TCR beta chain was observed in a study of blood T cell repertoires in COVID-19. For the study at large: Sites across the United States, Italy and Spain contributed samples from acute and convalescent COVID-19. In each case, the material was cDNA or gDNA derived from T cells, B-cell-depleted T cells, or PBMCs.

Original processing methods: Amplifying reference gene primers gave estimates of nucleated cell counts. Repertoires were generated with immunoSEQ multiplex PCR, while TCRdb's copy carries only in-frame clones and drops some. The V and J calls and clone size are taken from that table; D and trimming were inferred from the DNA. The sample holds about 250,000 clones, around four fifths seen once. The germline V and J ends were trimmed by 4 bases and 4 bases, with 18 bases remaining between them. CDR1 and CDR2 (germline): SGHRS, YFSETQ. This CDR3 contains 17 residues. The sample was peripheral blood. The rearrangement links TRBV5-1 to TRBJ1-6, with D maybe TRBD1 (6 bases). The sequence was collected from an older woman with active or convalescent COVID-19. The CDR3 coding sequence is TGCGCCAGCAGCCGCAGCTCACAGGGCCCATATAATTCACCCCTCCACTTT. Translating it yields CASSRSSQGPYNSPLHF.